These 21 T cell receptor beta chains were sequenced from one sample in a study of T cell responses to AZD1222 COVID-19 vaccine. Sequencing was performed with immunoSEQ multiplex PCR; in TCRdb, only in-frame clones are kept and a portion is missing. The data show 150,000 to 160,000 clones, roughly nine tenths seen once. The sample here was peripheral blood, taken on day 0 of AZD1222 vaccination. The receptors originated from an adult in good health.

This chain connects TRBV6-1 to TRBJ1-4, with 10 bases fitting TRBD1. The V gene's germline CDR1 is MNHNS and CDR2 SASEGT. This CDR3 comprises 16 residues. The ends lost 4 bases at V and 7 bases at J; junction bases unmatched: 9. The DNA of the CDR3 is TGTGCCAGCAGTGGACGACCGGGACAGGGGTTTGAAAAACTGTTTTTT. It is translated as CASSGRPGQGFEKLFF.

The V gene is TRBV6-5, the J gene TRBJ1-1; D unresolved. Trimming took 9 bases from V and 0 from J, leaving 14 bases between them. The CDR3 has 14 residues. CDR1 and CDR2 (germline): MNHEY, SVGAGI. The CDR3 loop reads CASTPPTMNTEAFF. CDR3 in DNA: TGTGCCAGTACTCCTCCAACTATGAACACTGAAGCTTTCTTT.

This sequence joins TRBV11-2 and TRBJ1-1; 8 nucleotides agree with TRBD1. Germline CDR1 SGHAT, CDR2 FQNNGV. The J segment lost 5 bases and the V segment lost 5 bases, leaving 4 bases of the junction unmatched. This CDR3 comprises 13 residues. The CDR3 nucleotides are TGTGCCAGCAGCCAAGACAGGGGTACTGAAGCTTTCTTT. Protein: CASSQDRGTEAFF.

This rearrangement joins TRBV2 to TRBJ2-1; the match to TRBD2 covers 10 bases. This CDR3 has 12 amino acids. CDR1 and CDR2 from the germline V gene are SNHLY and FYNNEI. V gave up 2 bases and J gave up 12 bases; unmatched junction bases: 1. CDR3 protein: CASSEIAGGQFF. CDR3 DNA sequence: TGTGCCAGCAGTGAAATAGCGGGGGGGCAGTTCTTC. Supplemented by reference TRBV2 and TRBJ2-1, the full variable domain reads EPEVTQTPSHQVTQMGQEVILRCVPISNHLYFYWYRQILGQKVEFLVSFYNNEISEKSEIFDDQFSVERPDGSNFTLKIRSTKLEDSAMYFCASSEIAGGQFFGPGTRLTVL.

The chain has TRBV30 and TRBJ2-7; the D call may be TRBD1 or TRBD2 (5 bases each). Germline V gene data show CDR1 as GTSNPN and CDR2 as SVGIG (reference sequence). The length of the CDR3 is 13 residues. CDR3 nucleotides: TGTGCTAGTGGGACGGACTTCTCCTACGAGCAGTACTTC. Residues: CASGTDFSYEQYF. The complete variable domain, with remaining parts taken from reference TRBV30 and TRBJ2-7, reads SQTIHQWPATLVQPVGSPLSLECTVEGTSNPNLYWYRQAAGRGLQLLFYSVGIGQISSEVPQNLSASRPQDRQFILSSKKLLLSDSGFYLCASGTDFSYEQYFGPGTRLTVT.

V gene TRBV28 combines with J gene TRBJ1-4; D is undetermined. Trimming removed 4 bases at V and 7 bases at J, with 16 bases between. The CDR3 runs 15 residues. Germline V gives CDR1 MDHEN, CDR2 SYDVKM. The DNA for the CDR3 is TGTGCCAGCAGTTCCCCAGGCGGGTTCGGTGAAAAACTGTTTTTT. Protein sequence: CASSSPGGFGEKLFF.

The genes are TRBV4-1 and TRBJ2-5; 10 nucleotides line up with TRBD1. CDR3 size: 15 residues. CDR1 and CDR2 from the germline V gene are MGHRA and YSYEKL. With V trimmed by 0 bases and J by 5 bases, 3 bases remained unmatched. The CDR3 loop is CASSQDGTGVETQYF. CDR3 nucleotides: TGCGCCAGCAGCCAAGATGGGACAGGGGTCGAGACCCAGTACTTC.

In this sample, this clone turned up a few times. This chain links TRBV15 with TRBJ2-5; TRBD2 might be the D (5 bases). Trimming stripped 4 bases from V and 2 bases from J, with 11 bases between. The CDR3 runs 14 residues. From germline, CDR1 is LNHNV and CDR2 YYDKDF (reference sequence). The CDR3 nucleotides read TGTGCCACCAGCACAGCGGCCCGGCAAGAGACCCAGTACTTC. It codes for CATSTAARQETQYF.

This clone appeared a few times. The chain is built from TRBV7-9 and TRBJ1-3, with D possibly TRBD1 on 5 matching bases. The CDR3 contains 16 residues. The germline gives CDR1 SEHNR, CDR2 FQNEAQ (reference sequence). Trimming took off 5 bases at V and 1 base at J, with 15 bases between the two ends. The DNA for the CDR3 is TGTGCCAGCAGCCGGGACCGAAGGGGTTCTGGAAACACCATATATTTT. Protein sequence: CASSRDRRGSGNTIYF.

The chain links TRBV24-1 to TRBJ1-2; D gene uncertain. The CDR3 has 13 residues. Germline values: CDR1 KGHDR, CDR2 SFDVKD. Trimming cost V 3 bases and J 4 bases, with 8 bases left between them. CDR3: CATSDLTTYGYTF. CDR3 in DNA: TGTGCCACCAGTGATCTAACCACCTATGGCTACACCTTC.

The rearrangement uses TRBV19 and TRBJ2-5, with 7 bases matching TRBD1. From germline, CDR1 is LNHDA and CDR2 SQIVND (reference sequence). V shed 4 bases and J 7 bases; nucleotides not matched to a gene: 9. This CDR3 has 14 residues. In DNA form, the CDR3 reads TGTGCCAGTAGTAGGGACAGAAGAGAGGCGACCCAGTACTTC. It codes for CASSRDRREATQYF.

The chain couples TRBV12-5 to TRBJ2-3; 11 positions agree with TRBD2. Germline lookup yields CDR1 LGHNT and CDR2 FRNRAP. V lost 7 bases and J lost 1; bases outside the gene matches: 4. The CDR3 is made up of 15 amino acids. CDR3 in DNA: TGTGCTAGTGACCCGGGACTAGCGGGCACAGATACGCAGTATTTT. Encoded protein: CASDPGLAGTDTQYF.

The chain joins TRBV5-1 to TRBJ1-1; tentatively, D is TRBD1 (6 bases). The germline V gene has CDR1 SGHRS and CDR2 YFSETQ. The CDR3 spans 14 residues. Trimming cost V 3 bases and J 1 base, with 10 bases left between them. As DNA, the CDR3 is TGCGCCAGCAGCTCCAGGGGAGGGAACACTGAAGCTTTCTTT. Translated: CASSSRGGNTEAFF. Full variable domain (outside the CDR3, taken from reference TRBV5-1 and TRBJ1-1): KAGVTQTPRYLIKTRGQQVTLSCSPISGHRSVSWYQQTPGQGLQFLFEYFSETQRNKGNFPGRFSGRQFSNSRSEMNVSTLELGDSALYLCASSSRGGNTEAFFGQGTRLTVV.

This clone has just one count. J is TRBJ1-4 and V is TRBV4-1; D is unresolved. V lost 2 bases and J lost 8, with 12 bases in between. Germline V gene sequence: CDR1 MGHRA, CDR2 YSYEKL. CDR3 length equals 14 residues. The chain's CDR3 is CASSQPPLGEKLFF. The CDR3 region has the DNA TGCGCCAGCAGCCAACCACCTTTAGGGGAAAAACTGTTTTTT.

The gene calls are TRBV30 and TRBJ1-6; TRBD1 matches at 9 bases. Germline CDR1 is GTSNPN and CDR2 is SVGIG (reference sequence). The trim removed 2 bases at V and 7 bases at J, leaving 3 bases unmatched. This CDR3 is built from 14 residues. The CDR3 DNA reads as TGTGCCTGGAGTCTGACAGGGGGAAATTCACCCCTCCACTTT. Protein: CAWSLTGGNSPLHF.

CDR3 residues: CASSEILLIATNEKLFF. Here the CDR3 DNA reads TGTGCCAGCAGTGAAATACTGTTGATCGCAACTAATGAAAAACTGTTTTTT. The chain employs TRBV6-1 and TRBJ1-4; D call uncertain. The CDR3 is 17 amino acids. Germline V gene data show CDR1 as MNHNS and CDR2 as SASEGT. V lost 2 bases and J 0 bases, leaving 13 bases between the germline ends.

This sequence joins TRBV6-6 and TRBJ2-3; TRBD2 agrees at 9 bases. J lost 2 bases, V lost 5 bases, and 11 bases had no gene match. Germline V gene sequence: CDR1 MNHNY, CDR2 SVGAGI (reference sequence). The CDR3 has 17 residues. The CDR3 spells CASSPHRLAGYTDTQYF. CDR3 DNA: TGTGCCAGCAGTCCCCACCGGCTAGCGGGGTACACAGATACGCAGTATTTT.

This clone has just one count. The V call is TRBV19, the J call TRBJ2-1, with 11 bases matching TRBD1. The CDR3 has 15 amino acids. CDR1 is LNHDA, CDR2 SQIVND, per germline (reference sequence). The J segment lost 8 bases and the V segment lost 6 bases, leaving 9 bases of the junction unmatched. For the CDR3, the DNA is TGTGCCAGTAGGATCGGACAGGGGGCTTTCGATGAGCAGTTCTTC. This sequence encodes CASRIGQGAFDEQFF. Looking up the rest from reference TRBV19 and TRBJ2-1 gives the full variable domain: DGGITQSPKYLFRKEGQNVTLSCEQNLNHDAMYWYRQDPGQGLRLIYYSQIVNDFQKGDIAEGYSVSREKKESFPLTVTSAQKNPTAFYLCASRIGQGAFDEQFFGPGTRLTVL.

This clone showed up just once. This chain joins TRBV5-6 and TRBJ1-1; 10 bases align to TRBD1. Germline CDR1 SGHDT, CDR2 YYEEEE. V trimming: 3 bases; J trimming: 0 bases; junction bases outside the gene matches: 14. CDR3 length: 19 amino acids. CDR3 sequence: CASSSIPGQGKLMNTEAFF. In nucleotides, the CDR3 is TGTGCCAGCAGCTCAATACCGGGACAGGGGAAGCTCATGAACACTGAAGCTTTCTTT.

The chain has TRBV18 and TRBJ1-4; D is unclear. V lost 1 base, J lost 4 bases, and 10 bases lay in between. Looked up from germline, CDR1 is KGHSH and CDR2 is LQKENI. The CDR3 contains 15 residues. CDR3 sequence: CASSPLEGFNEKLFF. The CDR3 region has the DNA TGTGCCAGCTCACCACTGGAGGGATTTAATGAAAAACTGTTTTTT. The full variable domain, with the rest looked up from reference TRBV18 and TRBJ1-4, is NAGVMQNPRHLVRRRGQEARLRCSPMKGHSHVYWYRQLPEEGLKFMVYLQKENIIDESGMPKERFSAEFPKEGPSILRIQQVVRGDSAAYFCASSPLEGFNEKLFFGSGTQLSVL.

The genes are TRBV2 and TRBJ2-2, with a possible D match to TRBD1 (6 bases). The germline CDR1 and CDR2 sequences are SNHLY and FYNNEI. V was pared by 5 bases and J by 5 bases, with 12 bases between. The CDR3 is made up of 14 amino acids. This CDR3 reads CASSLRGGTGELFF. As DNA, the CDR3 is TGTGCCAGCAGTCTCCGAGGGGGAACCGGGGAGCTGTTTTTT. Based on the CDR3 plus reference TRBV2 and TRBJ2-2, the full variable domain is EPEVTQTPSHQVTQMGQEVILRCVPISNHLYFYWYRQILGQKVEFLVSFYNNEISEKSEIFDDQFSVERPDGSNFTLKIRSTKLEDSAMYFCASSLRGGTGELFFGEGSRLTVL.